This paragraph covers one T cell receptor beta chain sequence. The antigen remains unidentified. Using immunoSEQ multiplex PCR, the repertoire was profiled, and TCRdb retains in-frame clones only, with some absent. Of almost 70,000 clones listed, about three quarters are singletons. This sample was taken from a study of OX40 agonist ivuxolimab in advanced cancers. Study overall: Among those enrolled, mean age was roughly 62 years (range 23 to 79) and less than 90% were male. Study-level findings and limits: Patients with a partial response at 0.1-3.0 mg/kg had among the lowest clonal expansion. Some nonresponders additionally presented with little normalized T-cell clonal expansion. The study observed clonal expansion of CD4+ and CD8+ blood T cells by week 6 at 0.1 to 3.0 mg/kg.

Germline V gene sequence: CDR1 SGHVS, CDR2 FNYEAQ. The CDR3 contains 14 residues. V was shortened by 1 base and J by 1 base, with 7 bases between the two germline ends. This clonotype originated in an adult with an advanced solid tumor such as melanoma, head and neck, liver or kidney cancer. The material was CD4+ or CD8+ T cells sorted from blood, obtained in a trial of the OX40 agonist ivuxolimab. The rearrangement links TRBV7-6 to TRBJ1-1; tentatively, D is TRBD1 (5 bases). DNA of the CDR3: TGTGCCAGCAGCTTAGGGGGGGAGAACACTGAAGCTTTCTTT. This codes for CASSLGGENTEAFF.